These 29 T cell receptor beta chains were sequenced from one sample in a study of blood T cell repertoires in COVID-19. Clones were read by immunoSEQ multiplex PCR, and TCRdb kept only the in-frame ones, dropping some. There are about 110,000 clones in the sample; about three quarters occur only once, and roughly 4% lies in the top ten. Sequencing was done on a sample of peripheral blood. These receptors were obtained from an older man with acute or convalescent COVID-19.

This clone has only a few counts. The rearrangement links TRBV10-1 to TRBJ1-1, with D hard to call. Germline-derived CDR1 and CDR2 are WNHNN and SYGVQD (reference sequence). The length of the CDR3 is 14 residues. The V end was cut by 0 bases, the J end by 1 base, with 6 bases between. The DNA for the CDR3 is TGCGCCAGCAGTGAGTCGCCAGGGAACACTGAAGCTTTCTTT. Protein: CASSESPGNTEAFF.

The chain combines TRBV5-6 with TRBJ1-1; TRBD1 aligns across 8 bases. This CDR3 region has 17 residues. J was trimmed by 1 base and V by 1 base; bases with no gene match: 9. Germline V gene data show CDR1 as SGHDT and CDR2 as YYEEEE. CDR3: CASSLFWTGLRNTEAFF. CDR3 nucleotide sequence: TGTGCCAGCAGCTTGTTCTGGACAGGGCTGAGGAACACTGAAGCTTTCTTT.

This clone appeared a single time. The CDR3 nucleotides read TGTGCCAGCAGTTCATCAGCCGGGACAGGGGGCATCTACGAGCAGTACTTC. Amino acid sequence: CASSSSAGTGGIYEQYF. The rearrangement links TRBV28 to TRBJ2-7; 12 nucleotides line up with TRBD1. CDR1 and CDR2 (germline): MDHEN, SYDVKM. This CDR3 region has 17 residues. Trimming took 4 bases from V and 3 from J; bases not matched to a gene: 10.

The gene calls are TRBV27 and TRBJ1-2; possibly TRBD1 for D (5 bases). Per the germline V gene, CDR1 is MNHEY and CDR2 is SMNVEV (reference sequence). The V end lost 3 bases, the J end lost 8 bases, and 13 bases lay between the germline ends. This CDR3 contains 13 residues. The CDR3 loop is CASSLGGNRGYTF. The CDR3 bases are TGTGCCAGCAGTTTGGGGGGAAATCGAGGCTACACCTTC.

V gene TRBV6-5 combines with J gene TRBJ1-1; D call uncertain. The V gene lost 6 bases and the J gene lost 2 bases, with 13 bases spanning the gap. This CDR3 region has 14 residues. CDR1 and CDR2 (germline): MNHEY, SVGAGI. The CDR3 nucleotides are TGTGCCAGCAGCCCCTTTGTCGTTAACACTGAAGCTTTCTTT. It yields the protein CASSPFVVNTEAFF.

CDR3 in amino acids: CASRLAGGKGSTIGSYGYTF. DNA for the CDR3: TGCGCCAGCAGACTAGCAGGGGGCAAAGGCTCGACAATTGGTAGCTATGGCTACACCTTC. The chain has TRBV5-1 and TRBJ1-2; 8 nucleotides match TRBD1. CDR3 size: 20 residues. The ends lost 5 bases at V and 4 bases at J; junction bases unmatched: 25. Germline CDR1 and CDR2: SGHRS and YFSETQ.

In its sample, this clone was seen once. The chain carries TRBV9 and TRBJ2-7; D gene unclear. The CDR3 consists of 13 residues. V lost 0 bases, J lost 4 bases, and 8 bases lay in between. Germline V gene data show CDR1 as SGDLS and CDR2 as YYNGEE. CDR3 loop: CASSVGQRYEQYF. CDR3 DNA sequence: TGTGCCAGCAGCGTAGGGCAGCGATACGAGCAGTACTTC.

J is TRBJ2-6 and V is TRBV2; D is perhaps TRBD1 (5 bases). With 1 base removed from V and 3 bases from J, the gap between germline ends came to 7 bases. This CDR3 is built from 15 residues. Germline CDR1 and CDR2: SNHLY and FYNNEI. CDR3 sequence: CASSEGRGGANVLTF. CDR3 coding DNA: TGTGCCAGCAGTGAAGGTAGGGGTGGGGCCAACGTCCTGACTTTC. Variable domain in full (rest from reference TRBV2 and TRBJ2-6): EPEVTQTPSHQVTQMGQEVILRCVPISNHLYFYWYRQILGQKVEFLVSFYNNEISEKSEIFDDQFSVERPDGSNFTLKIRSTKLEDSAMYFCASSEGRGGANVLTFGAGSRLTVL.

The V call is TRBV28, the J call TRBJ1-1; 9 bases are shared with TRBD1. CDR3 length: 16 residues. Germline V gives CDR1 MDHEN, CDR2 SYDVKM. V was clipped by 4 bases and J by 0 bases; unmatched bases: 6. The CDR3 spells CASSSPGQGMNTEAFF. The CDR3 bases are TGTGCCAGCAGTTCTCCGGGACAGGGCATGAACACTGAAGCTTTCTTT. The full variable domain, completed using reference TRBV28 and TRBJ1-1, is DVKVTQSSRYLVKRTGEKVFLECVQDMDHENMFWYRQDPGLGLRLIYFSYDVKMKEKGDIPEGYSVSREKKERFSLILESASTNQTSMYLCASSSPGQGMNTEAFFGQGTRLTVV.

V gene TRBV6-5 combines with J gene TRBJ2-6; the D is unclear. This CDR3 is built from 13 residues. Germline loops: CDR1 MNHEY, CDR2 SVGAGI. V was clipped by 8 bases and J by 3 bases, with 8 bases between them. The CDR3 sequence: CASFPSGANVLTF. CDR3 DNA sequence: TGTGCCAGCTTTCCGAGTGGGGCCAACGTCCTGACTTTC.

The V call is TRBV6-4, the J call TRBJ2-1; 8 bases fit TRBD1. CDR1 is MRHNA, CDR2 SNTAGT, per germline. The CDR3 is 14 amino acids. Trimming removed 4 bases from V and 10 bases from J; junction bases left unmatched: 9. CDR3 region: CASSVVDRGQEQFF. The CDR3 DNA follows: TGTGCCAGCAGTGTAGTAGACAGGGGTCAAGAGCAGTTCTTC.

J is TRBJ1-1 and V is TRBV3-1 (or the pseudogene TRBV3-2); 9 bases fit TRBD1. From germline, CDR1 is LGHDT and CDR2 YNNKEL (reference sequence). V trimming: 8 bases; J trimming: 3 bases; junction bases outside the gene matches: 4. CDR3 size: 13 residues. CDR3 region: CASLGQGDTEAFF. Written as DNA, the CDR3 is TGTGCCAGCCTGGGACAGGGAGACACTGAAGCTTTCTTT.

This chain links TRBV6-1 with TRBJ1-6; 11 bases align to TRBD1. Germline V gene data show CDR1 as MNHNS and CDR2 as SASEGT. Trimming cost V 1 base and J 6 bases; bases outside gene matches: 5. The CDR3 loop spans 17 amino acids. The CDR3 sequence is CASSEVGTGGFNSPLHF. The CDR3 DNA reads TGTGCCAGCAGTGAAGTAGGGACAGGGGGGTTTAATTCACCCCTCCACTTT.

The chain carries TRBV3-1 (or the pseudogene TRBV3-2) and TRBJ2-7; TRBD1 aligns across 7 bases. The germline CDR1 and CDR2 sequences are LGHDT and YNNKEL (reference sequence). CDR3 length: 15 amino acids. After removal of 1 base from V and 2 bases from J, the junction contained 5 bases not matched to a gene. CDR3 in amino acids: CASSQGTGVPYEQYF. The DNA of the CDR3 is TGTGCCAGCAGCCAAGGAACAGGGGTCCCCTACGAGCAGTACTTC.

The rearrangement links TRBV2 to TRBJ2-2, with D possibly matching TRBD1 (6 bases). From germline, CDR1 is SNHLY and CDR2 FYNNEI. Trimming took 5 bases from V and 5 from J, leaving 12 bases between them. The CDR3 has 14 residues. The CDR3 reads CASSTSGVTGELFF. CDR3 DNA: TGTGCCAGCAGTACGTCAGGGGTTACCGGGGAGCTGTTTTTT.

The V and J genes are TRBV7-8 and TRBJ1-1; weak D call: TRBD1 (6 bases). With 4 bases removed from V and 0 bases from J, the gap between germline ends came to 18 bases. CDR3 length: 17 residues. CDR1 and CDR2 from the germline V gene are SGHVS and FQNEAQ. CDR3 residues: CASSSPLQGRMNTEAFF. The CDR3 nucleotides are TGTGCCAGCAGCTCCCCCCTGCAGGGGAGAATGAACACTGAAGCTTTCTTT.

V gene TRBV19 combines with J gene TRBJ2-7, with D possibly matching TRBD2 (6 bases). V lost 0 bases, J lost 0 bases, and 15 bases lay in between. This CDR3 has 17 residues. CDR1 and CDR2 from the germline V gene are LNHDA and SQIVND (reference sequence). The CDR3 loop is CASSIEAPGLRSYEQYF. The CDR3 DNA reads TGTGCCAGTAGTATAGAAGCCCCGGGACTTCGCTCCTACGAGCAGTACTTC.

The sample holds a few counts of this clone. CDR3 region: CASRLTGVNTEAFF. In nucleotides, the CDR3 is TGTGCCAGCAGGCTGACAGGGGTAAACACTGAAGCTTTCTTT. The chain has TRBV6-5 and TRBJ1-1; 8 nucleotides align to TRBD1. The germline CDR1 and CDR2 sequences are MNHEY and SVGAGI. Losses at the gene ends were 6 bases for V and 2 bases for J; bases not matched to a gene: 5. This CDR3 is built from 14 residues.

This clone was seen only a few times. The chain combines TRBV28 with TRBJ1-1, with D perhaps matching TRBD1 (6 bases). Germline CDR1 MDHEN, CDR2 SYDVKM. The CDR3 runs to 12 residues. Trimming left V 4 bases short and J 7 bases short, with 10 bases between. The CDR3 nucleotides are TGTGCCAGCAGTTCAGGGGAAGTTGAAGCTTTCTTT. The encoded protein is CASSSGEVEAFF.

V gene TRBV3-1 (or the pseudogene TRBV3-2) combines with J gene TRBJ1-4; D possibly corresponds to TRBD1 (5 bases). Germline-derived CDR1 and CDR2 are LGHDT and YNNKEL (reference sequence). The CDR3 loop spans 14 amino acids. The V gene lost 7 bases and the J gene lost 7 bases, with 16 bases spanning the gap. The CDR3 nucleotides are TGTGCCAGCAAACAGAGACAGTCTAGTGAAAAACTGTTTTTT. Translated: CASKQRQSSEKLFF.

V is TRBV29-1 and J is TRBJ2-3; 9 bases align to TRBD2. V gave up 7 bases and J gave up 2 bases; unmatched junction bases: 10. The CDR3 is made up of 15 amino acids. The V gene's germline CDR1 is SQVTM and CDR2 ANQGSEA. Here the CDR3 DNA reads TGCAGCGGCGGGGGGGGGACTAGCACCACAGATACGCAGTATTTT. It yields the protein CSGGGGTSTTDTQYF.

The CDR3 DNA follows: TGTGCCAGCAGCGTAGGGGGGCCTACACTGGCTGGAAACACCATATATTTT. Encoded protein: CASSVGGPTLAGNTIYF. V and J are TRBV9 and TRBJ1-3, with a tentative D call TRBD1 (6 bases). Germline CDR1 is SGDLS and CDR2 is YYNGEE. The CDR3 sequence is 17 residues long. V lost 0 bases and J lost 2, with 15 bases in between.

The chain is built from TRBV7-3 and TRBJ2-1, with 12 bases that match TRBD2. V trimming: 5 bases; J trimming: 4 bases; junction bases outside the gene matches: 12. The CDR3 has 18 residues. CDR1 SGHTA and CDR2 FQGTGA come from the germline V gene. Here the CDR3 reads CASSAEPSGGARYNEQFF. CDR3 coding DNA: TGTGCCAGCAGCGCCGAGCCTAGCGGGGGGGCGCGGTACAATGAGCAGTTCTTC.

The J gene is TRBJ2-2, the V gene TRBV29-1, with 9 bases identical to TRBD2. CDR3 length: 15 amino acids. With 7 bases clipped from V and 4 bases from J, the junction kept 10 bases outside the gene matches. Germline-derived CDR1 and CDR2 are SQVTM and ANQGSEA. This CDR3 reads CSATVGTSSTGELFF. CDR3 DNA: TGCAGCGCCACCGTCGGGACTAGCAGCACCGGGGAGCTGTTTTTT.

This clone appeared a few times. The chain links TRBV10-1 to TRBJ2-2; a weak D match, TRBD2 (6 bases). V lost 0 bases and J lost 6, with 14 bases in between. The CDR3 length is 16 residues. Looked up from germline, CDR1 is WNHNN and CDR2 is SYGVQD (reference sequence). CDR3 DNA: TGCGCCAGCAGTGAGTCTGGGCCGAAGCGGGCCGGGGAGCTGTTTTTT. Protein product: CASSESGPKRAGELFF.

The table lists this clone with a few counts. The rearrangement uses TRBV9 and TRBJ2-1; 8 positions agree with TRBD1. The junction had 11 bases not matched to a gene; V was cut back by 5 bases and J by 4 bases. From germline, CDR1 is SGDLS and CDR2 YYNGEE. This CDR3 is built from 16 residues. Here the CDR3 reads CASSVTGQVLYNEQFF. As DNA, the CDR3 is TGTGCCAGCAGTGTAACGGGACAGGTTTTATACAATGAGCAGTTCTTC.

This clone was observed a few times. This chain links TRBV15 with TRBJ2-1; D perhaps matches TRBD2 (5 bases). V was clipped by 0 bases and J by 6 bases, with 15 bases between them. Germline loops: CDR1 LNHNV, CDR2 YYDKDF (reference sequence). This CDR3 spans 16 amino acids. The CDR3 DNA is TGTGCCACCAGCAGAGAGGTCGCCTCGGGAACCAATGAGCAGTTCTTC. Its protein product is CATSREVASGTNEQFF.

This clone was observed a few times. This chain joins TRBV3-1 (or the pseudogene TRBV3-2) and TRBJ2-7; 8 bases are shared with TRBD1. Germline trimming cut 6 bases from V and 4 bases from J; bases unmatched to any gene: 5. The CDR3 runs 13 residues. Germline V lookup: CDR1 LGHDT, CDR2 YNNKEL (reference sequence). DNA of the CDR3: TGTGCCAGCAGACCGACAGGGGTATACGAGCAGTACTTC. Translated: CASRPTGVYEQYF.

CDR3 sequence (DNA): TGTGCCAGCAGCCCCGCGGAGCTCTCTGGAAACACCATATATTTT. The encoded protein is CASSPAELSGNTIYF. The V call is TRBV6-2 or TRBV6-3, the J call TRBJ1-3; D gene uncertain. The V end was cut by 6 bases, the J end by 0 bases, with 12 bases between. This CDR3 is 15 amino acids long. Germline CDR1 reads MNHEY; CDR2 reads SVGEGT.